A selection of T cell receptor beta chains follows, all from one sample in a study of blood T cell repertoires in COVID-19. Generated by immunoSEQ multiplex PCR, the TCRdb table keeps only in-frame clones and is missing some. The data contain 55,000 to 60,000 clones, around 85% of them seen just once; the ten biggest clones take up around 5.1%. Sequencing input: peripheral blood. Source of these receptors: a man aged 40-55 years with active COVID-19. CDR3s include the opening cysteine and the closing phenylalanine or tryptophan. A D gene is named only where the DNA matches it firmly. Clone size is shown for a subset of rows, as once, few, many or a class of expanded clone.

CDR3: CASSLGRGRGIDTQYF; DNA: TGTGCCAGCAGCTTAGGACGTGGCAGGGGAATTGATACGCAGTATTTT; size: -; J: TRBJ2-3; D: -; V: TRBV11-2
CDR3: CASSLEQGVGYGYTF; DNA: TGTGCCAGCAGTTTAGAACAGGGGGTGGGCTATGGCTACACCTTC; size: -; J: TRBJ1-2; D: TRBD1; V: TRBV28
CDR3: CASRDSEGENF; DNA: TGTGCCAGCAGGGACTCAGAGGGGGAGAACTTC; size: -; J: TRBJ2-5; D: -; V: TRBV6-5
CDR3: CASSLGGPYEQYF; DNA: TGTGCCAGCAGCTTGGGCGGGCCGTACGAGCAGTACTTC; size: once; J: TRBJ2-7; D: -; V: TRBV5-4
CDR3: CASSIGANTEAFF; DNA: TGTGCCAGTAGTATAGGGGCCAACACTGAAGCTTTCTTT; size: -; J: TRBJ1-1; D: -; V: TRBV19
CDR3: CASSERGNSNQPQHF; DNA: TGTGCCAGCAGTGAACGCGGCAATAGCAATCAGCCCCAGCATTTT; size: -; J: TRBJ1-5; D: -; V: TRBV25-1
CDR3: CASRAGSRNSGGETQYF; DNA: TGTGCCAGCAGGGCGGGTAGCAGGAATAGCGGAGGAGAGACCCAGTACTTC; size: -; J: TRBJ2-5; D: -; V: TRBV2
CDR3: CASSLGLMNQPQHF; DNA: TGTGCCAGCAGTTTAGGCCTGATGAATCAGCCCCAGCATTTT; size: -; J: TRBJ1-5; D: -; V: TRBV28
CDR3: CASSQDGLAFNNEQFF; DNA: TGCGCCAGCAGCCAAGACGGCCTAGCGTTCAACAATGAGCAGTTCTTC; size: -; J: TRBJ2-1; D: -; V: TRBV4-1
CDR3: CASSLSLAGVNEQFF; DNA: TGTGCCAGCAGTTTGAGCCTAGCGGGAGTAAATGAGCAGTTCTTC; size: -; J: TRBJ2-1; D: TRBD2; V: TRBV27
CDR3: CASSLSVRGWNTEAFF; DNA: TGTGCCAGCAGTTTATCAGTCAGGGGATGGAACACTGAAGCTTTCTTT; size: -; J: TRBJ1-1; D: -; V: TRBV27
CDR3: CASSPDRDYGYTF; DNA: TGTGCCAGCTCACCCGACAGGGACTATGGCTACACCTTC; size: -; J: TRBJ1-2; D: TRBD1; V: TRBV18
CDR3: CASSNTENEKLFF; DNA: TGTGCCAGTAGTAATACGGAGAATGAAAAACTGTTTTTT; size: -; J: TRBJ1-4; D: -; V: TRBV19
CDR3: CASSFQAGTEAFF; DNA: TGCGCCAGCAGCTTTCAAGCGGGCACTGAAGCTTTCTTT; size: once; J: TRBJ1-1; D: -; V: TRBV5-1
CDR3: CASSARGIPYEQYF; DNA: TGCGCCAGCAGCGCCCGCGGGATCCCCTACGAGCAGTACTTC; size: -; J: TRBJ2-7; D: -; V: TRBV5-1
CDR3: CASSKTTGTGDRPQHF; DNA: TGTGCCAGTAGTAAAACTACCGGGACGGGGGACCGGCCCCAGCATTTT; size: -; J: TRBJ1-5; D: -; V: TRBV19
CDR3: CASSNPGTSGIRTQYF; DNA: TGTGCCAGCAGCAACCCTGGGACTAGCGGAATTCGGACCCAGTACTTC; size: once; J: TRBJ2-5; D: TRBD2; V: TRBV5-4
CDR3: CASSQVRVSYNEQFF; DNA: TGTGCCAGCAGCCAAGTGCGGGTATCCTACAATGAGCAGTTCTTC; size: once; J: TRBJ2-1; D: -; V: TRBV3-1/TRBV3-2
CDR3: CASSSFAGSGQPQHF; DNA: TGTGCCAGCAGTTCCTTCGCAGGGTCGGGTCAGCCCCAGCATTTT; size: -; J: TRBJ1-5; D: -; V: TRBV28
CDR3: CSASGLAGVFAYNEQFF; DNA: TGCAGTGCTAGTGGCCTAGCGGGAGTGTTTGCCTACAATGAGCAGTTCTTC; size: -; J: TRBJ2-1; D: TRBD2; V: TRBV20-1
CDR3: CASSRVDRIGNTIYF; DNA: TGCGCCAGCAGCCGAGTGGACAGGATTGGAAACACCATATATTTT; size: -; J: TRBJ1-3; D: TRBD1; V: TRBV4-1
CDR3: CASSPRTSQSTDTQYF; DNA: TGTGCCAGCAGCCCGCGGACTAGCCAAAGCACAGATACGCAGTATTTT; size: -; J: TRBJ2-3; D: TRBD2; V: TRBV9
CDR3: CASSEMTHAGGYTF; DNA: TGTGCCAGCAGTGAAATGACGCATGCAGGGGGCTACACCTTC; size: -; J: TRBJ1-2; D: -; V: TRBV6-1
CDR3: CASSARGLVGYTF; DNA: TGTGCCAGCAGTGCGAGAGGGCTTGTTGGCTACACCTTC; size: -; J: TRBJ1-2; D: -; V: TRBV28
CDR3: CASSLLLGGSSGNTIYF; DNA: TGTGCCAGCAGCTTATTATTAGGGGGCAGCTCTGGAAACACCATATATTTT; size: -; J: TRBJ1-3; D: TRBD1; V: TRBV7-2
CDR3: CASSQQGATGELFF; DNA: TGTGCCAGCAGCCAACAGGGGGCCACCGGGGAGCTGTTTTTT; size: -; J: TRBJ2-2; D: TRBD1; V: TRBV7-3
CDR3: CASNPGGTHEQFF; DNA: TGTGCCAGCAACCCAGGGGGCACACATGAGCAGTTCTTC; size: once; J: TRBJ2-1; D: TRBD1; V: TRBV6-5
CDR3: CASSLTYRVNTEAFF; DNA: TGTGCCAGCAGCCTTACTTACAGGGTGAACACTGAAGCTTTCTTT; size: -; J: TRBJ1-1; D: -; V: TRBV27